This T cell receptor (beta chain) derives from a study of CD8 T cells in Susac syndrome. Random hexamers were used to reverse transcribe an amount of about 0.45 to 1 ug RNA. Amplification of TCR beta CDR3 spanned 54 Vbeta and 13 Jbeta via immunoSEQ multiplex PCR. Via MiXCR, TCRdb re-called the immunoSEQ multiplex PCR reads, giving one row per CDR3 protein. The sample shows about 140,000 distinct CDR3 sequences, just under 95% of them seen only once. The CDR3 is made up of 14 amino acids. J lost 9 bases, V lost 3 bases, and 6 bases had no gene match. Looked up from germline, CDR1 is DFQATT and CDR2 is SNEGSKA (reference sequence).

The J gene is TRBJ2-1, the V gene TRBV20-1, with 12 nucleotides matching TRBD2. Specimen: CD4+ T cells from PBMCs. This sequence was found in a human donor with Susac syndrome. CDR3 amino acids: CSASRTSGVVEQFF. The CDR3, as DNA: TGCAGTGCTAGCAGGACTAGCGGGGTTGTTGAGCAGTTCTTC.